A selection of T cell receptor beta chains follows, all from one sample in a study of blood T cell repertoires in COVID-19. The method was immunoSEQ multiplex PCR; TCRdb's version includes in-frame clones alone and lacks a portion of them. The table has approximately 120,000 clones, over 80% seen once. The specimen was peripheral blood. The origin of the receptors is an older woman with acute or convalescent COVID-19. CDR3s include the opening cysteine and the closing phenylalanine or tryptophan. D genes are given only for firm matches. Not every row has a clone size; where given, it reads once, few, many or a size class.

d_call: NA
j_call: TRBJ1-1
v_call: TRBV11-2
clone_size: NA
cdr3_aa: CASSLTGRNRGRDTEAFF
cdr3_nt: TGTGCCAGCAGCTTGACCGGACGCAATAGAGGGAGGGACACTGAAGCTTTCTTT

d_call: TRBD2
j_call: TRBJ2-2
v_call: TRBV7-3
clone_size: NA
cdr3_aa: CASSFKAGGSGELFF
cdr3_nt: TGTGCCAGCAGCTTCAAAGCGGGAGGGTCCGGGGAGCTGTTTTTT

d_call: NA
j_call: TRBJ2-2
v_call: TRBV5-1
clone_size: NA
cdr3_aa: CASSAGQGGIGELFF
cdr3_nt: TGCGCCAGCAGCGCTGGACAGGGAGGGATCGGGGAGCTGTTTTTT

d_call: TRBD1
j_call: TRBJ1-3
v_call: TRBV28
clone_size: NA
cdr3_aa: CASRDSGQGSGNTIYF
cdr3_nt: TGTGCCAGCAGGGATTCCGGACAGGGCTCTGGAAACACCATATATTTT

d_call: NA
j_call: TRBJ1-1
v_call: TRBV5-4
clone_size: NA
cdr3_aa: CASSFGGMNTEAFF
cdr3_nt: TGTGCCAGCAGCTTCGGGGGTATGAACACTGAAGCTTTCTTT

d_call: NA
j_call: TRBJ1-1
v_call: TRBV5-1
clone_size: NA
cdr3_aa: CASSSDGQAEAFF
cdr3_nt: TGCGCCAGCAGCTCGGATGGGCAGGCAGAAGCTTTCTTT

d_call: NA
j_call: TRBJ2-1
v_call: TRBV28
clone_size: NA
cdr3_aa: CASRATTAEFYNEQFF
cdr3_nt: TGTGCCAGCCGTGCGACGACAGCAGAGTTTTACAATGAGCAGTTCTTC

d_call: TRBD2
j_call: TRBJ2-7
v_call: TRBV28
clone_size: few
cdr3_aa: CASSFFPTGGGNEQYF
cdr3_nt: TGTGCCAGCAGTTTCTTCCCCACGGGGGGAGGAAACGAGCAGTACTTC

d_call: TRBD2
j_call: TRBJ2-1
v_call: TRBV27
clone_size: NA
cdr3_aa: CASSLTSGATNEQFF
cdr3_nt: TGTGCCAGCAGTTTGACTAGCGGGGCCACCAATGAGCAGTTCTTC

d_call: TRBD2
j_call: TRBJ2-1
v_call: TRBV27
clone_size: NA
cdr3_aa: CASSAQRGLEQFF
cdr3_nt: TGTGCCAGCAGTGCCCAGCGGGGGCTTGAGCAGTTCTTC

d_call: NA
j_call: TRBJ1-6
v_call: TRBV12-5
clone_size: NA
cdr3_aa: CASGLNSSPLHF
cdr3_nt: TGTGCTAGTGGTTTGAACTCTTCACCCCTCCACTTT

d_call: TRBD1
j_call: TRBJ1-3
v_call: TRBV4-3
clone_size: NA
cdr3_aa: CASSQGTGFGNTIYF
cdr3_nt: TGCGCCAGCAGCCAAGGGACAGGGTTTGGAAACACCATATATTTT

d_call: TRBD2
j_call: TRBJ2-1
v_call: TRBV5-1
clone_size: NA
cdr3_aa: CASSSASGLYNEQFF
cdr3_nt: TGCGCCAGCAGCTCAGCTAGCGGTCTATACAATGAGCAGTTCTTC

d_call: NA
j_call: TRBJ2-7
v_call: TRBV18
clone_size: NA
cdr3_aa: CASSPERGGEQYF
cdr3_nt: TGTGCCAGCTCACCCGAACGGGGTGGGGAGCAGTACTTC

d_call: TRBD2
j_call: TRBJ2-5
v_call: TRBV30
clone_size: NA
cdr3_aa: CAWSRPGLAGGHPGETQYF
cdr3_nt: TGTGCCTGGAGTCGCCCGGGACTAGCGGGAGGACACCCCGGAGAGACCCAGTACTTC

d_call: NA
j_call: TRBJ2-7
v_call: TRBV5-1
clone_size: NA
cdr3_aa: CASSPGAYEQYF
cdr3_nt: TGCGCCAGCAGCCCGGGGGCCTACGAGCAGTACTTC

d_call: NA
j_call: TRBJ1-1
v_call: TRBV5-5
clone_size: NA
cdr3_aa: CASSFSGGGGTEAFF
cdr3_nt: TGTGCCAGCAGCTTCTCGGGAGGGGGAGGCACTGAAGCTTTCTTT

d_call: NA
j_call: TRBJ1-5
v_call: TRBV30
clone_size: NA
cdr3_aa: CAWSIGANQPQHF
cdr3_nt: TGTGCCTGGAGTATAGGGGCCAATCAGCCCCAGCATTTT

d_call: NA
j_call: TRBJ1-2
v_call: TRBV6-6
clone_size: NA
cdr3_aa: CASSGRGASYGYTF
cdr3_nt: TGTGCCAGCAGCGGCCGGGGGGCTAGCTATGGCTACACCTTC

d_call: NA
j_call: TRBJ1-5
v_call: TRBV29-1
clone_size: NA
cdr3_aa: CSVGGHDSNQPQHF
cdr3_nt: TGCAGCGTTGGGGGACACGATAGCAATCAGCCCCAGCATTTT

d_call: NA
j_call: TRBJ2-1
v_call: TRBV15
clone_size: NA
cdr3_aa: CATRAFGGSSKSYNEQFF
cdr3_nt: TGTGCCACCAGGGCCTTTGGAGGGAGCTCGAAGTCATACAATGAGCAGTTCTTC

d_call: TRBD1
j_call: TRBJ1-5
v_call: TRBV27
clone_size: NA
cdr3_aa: CASSATGVQPQHF
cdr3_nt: TGTGCCAGCAGTGCCACAGGGGTTCAGCCCCAGCATTTT

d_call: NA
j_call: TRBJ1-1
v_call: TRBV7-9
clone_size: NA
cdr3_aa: CASNPPNFPEAFF
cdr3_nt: TGTGCCAGCAACCCTCCTAATTTTCCTGAAGCTTTCTTT

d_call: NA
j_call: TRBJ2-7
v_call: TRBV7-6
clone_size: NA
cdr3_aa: CASSRNTYYEQYF
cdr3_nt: TGTGCCAGCAGCCGAAATACTTACTACGAGCAGTACTTC

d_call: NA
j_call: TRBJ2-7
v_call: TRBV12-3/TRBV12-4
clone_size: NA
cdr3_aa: CASSLEGYEQYF
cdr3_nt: TGTGCCAGCAGTTTGGAGGGCTACGAGCAGTACTTC

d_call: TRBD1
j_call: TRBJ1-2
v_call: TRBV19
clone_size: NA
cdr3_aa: CASSKGAWGYTF
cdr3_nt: TGTGCCAGTAGCAAGGGGGCATGGGGCTACACCTTC

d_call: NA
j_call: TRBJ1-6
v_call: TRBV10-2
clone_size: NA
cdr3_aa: CASRGGSSYNSPLHF
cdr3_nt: TGCGCCAGCAGGGGGGGTAGCTCCTATAATTCACCCCTCCACTTT

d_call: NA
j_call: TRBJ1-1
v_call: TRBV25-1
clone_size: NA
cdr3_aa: CASSQQTMNTEAFF
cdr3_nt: TGTGCCAGCAGTCAGCAGACAATGAACACTGAAGCTTTCTTT

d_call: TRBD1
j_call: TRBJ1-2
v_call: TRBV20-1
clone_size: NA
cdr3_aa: CSATDRDGYTF
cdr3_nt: TGCAGTGCCACCGACAGGGACGGCTACACCTTC

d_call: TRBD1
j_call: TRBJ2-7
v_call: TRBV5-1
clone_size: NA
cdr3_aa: CASSYPDRGSYYEQYF
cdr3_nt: TGCGCCAGCAGCTACCCCGACAGGGGCTCATACTACGAGCAGTACTTC

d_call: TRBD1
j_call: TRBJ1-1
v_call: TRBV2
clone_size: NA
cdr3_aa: CASKSGRRQGRDTEAFF
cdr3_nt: TGTGCCAGCAAATCGGGCAGGAGACAGGGAAGGGACACTGAAGCTTTCTTT

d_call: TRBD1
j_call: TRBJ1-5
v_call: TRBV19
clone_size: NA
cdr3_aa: CASKGQGVNSNQPQHF
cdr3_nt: TGTGCCAGCAAGGGACAGGGGGTGAATAGCAATCAGCCCCAGCATTTT

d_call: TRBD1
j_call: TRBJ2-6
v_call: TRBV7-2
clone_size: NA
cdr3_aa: CASSTGQGPFSGANVLTF
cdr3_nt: TGTGCCAGCAGCACAGGACAGGGCCCCTTCTCTGGGGCCAACGTCCTGACTTTC

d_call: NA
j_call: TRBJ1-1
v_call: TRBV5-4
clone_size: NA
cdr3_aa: CASSFRGRGTEAFF
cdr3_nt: TGTGCCAGCAGCTTTCGGGGGAGGGGCACTGAAGCTTTCTTT

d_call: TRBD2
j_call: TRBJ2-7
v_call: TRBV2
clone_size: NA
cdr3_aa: CASVPLGLAKYEQYF
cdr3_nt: TGTGCCAGCGTCCCCCTCGGACTAGCGAAGTACGAGCAGTACTTC

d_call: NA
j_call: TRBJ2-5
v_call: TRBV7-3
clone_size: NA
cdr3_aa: CASSAQTQETQYF
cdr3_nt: TGTGCCAGCAGCGCGCAGACACAAGAGACCCAGTACTTC

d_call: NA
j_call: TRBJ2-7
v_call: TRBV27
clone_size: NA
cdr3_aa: CASMPKPASSSYEQYF
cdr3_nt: TGTGCCAGCATGCCCAAACCGGCTAGCAGCTCCTACGAGCAGTACTTC

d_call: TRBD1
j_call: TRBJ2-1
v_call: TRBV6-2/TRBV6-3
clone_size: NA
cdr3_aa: CASSPRPVGQGHVEQFF
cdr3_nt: TGTGCCAGCAGCCCACGTCCCGTCGGACAGGGGCACGTTGAGCAGTTCTTC

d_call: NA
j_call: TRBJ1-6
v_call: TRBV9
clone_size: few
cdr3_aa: CASSVGDRNYSPLHF
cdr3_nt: TGTGCCAGCAGCGTGGGAGACAGGAATTATTCACCCCTCCACTTT

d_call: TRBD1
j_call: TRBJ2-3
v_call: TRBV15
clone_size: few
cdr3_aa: CATSRWTGSSIDTQYF
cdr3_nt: TGTGCCACCAGCAGATGGACAGGGAGCTCAATCGATACGCAGTATTTT

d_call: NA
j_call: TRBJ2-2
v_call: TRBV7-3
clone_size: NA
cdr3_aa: CASSLGAPATTGELFF
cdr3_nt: TGTGCCAGCAGCTTAGGGGCCCCCGCCACCACCGGGGAGCTGTTTTTT

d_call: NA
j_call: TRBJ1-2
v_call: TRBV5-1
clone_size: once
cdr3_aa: CASSLGSGYGYTF
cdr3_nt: TGCGCCAGCAGCTTGGGCAGTGGCTATGGCTACACCTTC

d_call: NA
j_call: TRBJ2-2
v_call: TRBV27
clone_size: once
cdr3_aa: CASSLSRGTTGELFF
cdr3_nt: TGTGCCAGCAGTTTATCGAGGGGGACCACCGGGGAGCTGTTTTTT

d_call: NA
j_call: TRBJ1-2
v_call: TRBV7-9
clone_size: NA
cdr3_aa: CASSWQGGNGYTF
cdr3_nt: TGTGCCAGCAGCTGGCAGGGAGGTAATGGCTACACCTTC

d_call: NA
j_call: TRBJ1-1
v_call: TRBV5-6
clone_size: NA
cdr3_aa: CASSLVGHEAFF
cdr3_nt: TGTGCCAGCAGCCTTGTGGGCCACGAAGCTTTCTTT

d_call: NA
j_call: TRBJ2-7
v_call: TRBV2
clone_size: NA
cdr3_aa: CASSEGPQYEQYF
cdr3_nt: TGTGCCAGCAGTGAAGGGCCGCAGTACGAGCAGTACTTC

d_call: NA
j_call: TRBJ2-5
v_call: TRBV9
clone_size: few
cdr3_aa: CASSVRGTPETQYF
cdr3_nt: TGTGCCAGCAGTGTGAGGGGGACCCCAGAGACCCAGTACTTC

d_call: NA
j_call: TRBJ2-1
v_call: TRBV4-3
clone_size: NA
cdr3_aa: CASSQDKAAGNEQFF
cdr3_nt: TGCGCCAGCAGCCAAGATAAAGCGGCGGGTAATGAGCAGTTCTTC

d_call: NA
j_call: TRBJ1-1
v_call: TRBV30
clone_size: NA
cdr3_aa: CARNTNTEAFF
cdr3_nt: TGTGCCCGAAATACTAACACTGAAGCTTTCTTT

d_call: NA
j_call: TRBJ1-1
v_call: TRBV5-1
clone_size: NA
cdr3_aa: CASSFRDGTEAFF
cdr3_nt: TGCGCCAGCAGCTTCAGGGATGGCACTGAAGCTTTCTTT

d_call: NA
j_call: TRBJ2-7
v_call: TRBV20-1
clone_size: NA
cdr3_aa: CSARGYEQYF
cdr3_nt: TGCAGTGCCAGGGGCTACGAGCAGTACTTC

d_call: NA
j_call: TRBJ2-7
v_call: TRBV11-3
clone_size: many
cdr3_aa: CASSPWENSYEQYF
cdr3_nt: TGTGCCAGCAGCCCCTGGGAGAACTCCTACGAGCAGTACTTC

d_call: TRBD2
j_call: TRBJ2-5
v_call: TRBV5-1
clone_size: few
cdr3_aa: CASSKGLAGLKETQYF
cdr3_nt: TGCGCCAGCAGCAAGGGACTAGCGGGGCTAAAAGAGACCCAGTACTTC

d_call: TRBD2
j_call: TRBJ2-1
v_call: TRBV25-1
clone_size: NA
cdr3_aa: CASSEYGGRRLNEQFF
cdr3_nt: TGTGCCAGCAGTGAATATGGCGGGAGACGGTTGAATGAGCAGTTCTTC

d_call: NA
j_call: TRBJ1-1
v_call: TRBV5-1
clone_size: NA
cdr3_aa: CASSFEGEAFF
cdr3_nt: TGCGCCAGCAGCTTTGAGGGCGAAGCTTTCTTT

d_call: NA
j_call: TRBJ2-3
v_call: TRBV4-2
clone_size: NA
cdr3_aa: CASSPRPDTQYF
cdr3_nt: TGTGCCAGCAGCCCTCGTCCCGATACGCAGTATTTT

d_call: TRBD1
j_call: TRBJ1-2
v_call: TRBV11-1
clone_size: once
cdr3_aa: CASSASPDRVGGYTF
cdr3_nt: TGTGCCAGCAGCGCCAGCCCCGACAGGGTCGGTGGCTACACCTTC